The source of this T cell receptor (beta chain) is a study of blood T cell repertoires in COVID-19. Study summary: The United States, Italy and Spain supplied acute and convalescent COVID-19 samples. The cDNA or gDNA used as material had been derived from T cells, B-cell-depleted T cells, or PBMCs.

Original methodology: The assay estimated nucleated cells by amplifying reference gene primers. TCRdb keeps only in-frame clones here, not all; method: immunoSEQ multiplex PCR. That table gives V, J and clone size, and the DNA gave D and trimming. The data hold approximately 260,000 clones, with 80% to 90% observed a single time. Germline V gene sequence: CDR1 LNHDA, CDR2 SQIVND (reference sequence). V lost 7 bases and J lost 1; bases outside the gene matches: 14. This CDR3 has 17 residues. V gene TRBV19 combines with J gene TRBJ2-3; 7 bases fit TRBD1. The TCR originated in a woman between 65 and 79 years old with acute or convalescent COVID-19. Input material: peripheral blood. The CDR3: CASTRGIGFDGTDTQYF. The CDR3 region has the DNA TGTGCCAGTACCAGGGGGATCGGATTTGATGGCACAGATACGCAGTATTTT.